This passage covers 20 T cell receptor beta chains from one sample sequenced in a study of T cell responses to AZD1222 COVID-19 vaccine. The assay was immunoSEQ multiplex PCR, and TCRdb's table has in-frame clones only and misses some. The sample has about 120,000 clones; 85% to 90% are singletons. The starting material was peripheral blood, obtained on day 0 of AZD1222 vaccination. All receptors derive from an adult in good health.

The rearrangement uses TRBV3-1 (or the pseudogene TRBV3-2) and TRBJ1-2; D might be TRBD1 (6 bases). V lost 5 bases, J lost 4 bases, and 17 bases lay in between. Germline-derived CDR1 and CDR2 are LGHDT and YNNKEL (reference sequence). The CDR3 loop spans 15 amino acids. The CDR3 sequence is CASSRHQGNSYGYTF. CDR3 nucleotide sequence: TGTGCCAGCAGCAGACACCAGGGGAATTCCTATGGCTACACCTTC.

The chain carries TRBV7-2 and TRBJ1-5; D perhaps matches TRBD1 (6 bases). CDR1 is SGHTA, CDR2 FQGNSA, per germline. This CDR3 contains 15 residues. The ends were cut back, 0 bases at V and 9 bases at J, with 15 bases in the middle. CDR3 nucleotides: TGTGCCAGCAGCTTAGCGATACGGGGGCAAGGGCCCCAGCATTTT. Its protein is CASSLAIRGQGPQHF.

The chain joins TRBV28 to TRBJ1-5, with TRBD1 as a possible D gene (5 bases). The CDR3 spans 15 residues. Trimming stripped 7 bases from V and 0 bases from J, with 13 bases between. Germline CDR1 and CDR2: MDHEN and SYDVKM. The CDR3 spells CASTIGGNSNQPQHF. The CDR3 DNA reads TGTGCCAGCACCATCGGGGGGAATAGCAATCAGCCCCAGCATTTT.

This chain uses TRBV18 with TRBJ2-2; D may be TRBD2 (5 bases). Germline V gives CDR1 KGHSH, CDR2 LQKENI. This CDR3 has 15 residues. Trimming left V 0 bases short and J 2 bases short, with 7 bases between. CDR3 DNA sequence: TGTGCCAGCTCACCACCGGGAGCCAACACCGGGGAGCTGTTTTTT. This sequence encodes CASSPPGANTGELFF.

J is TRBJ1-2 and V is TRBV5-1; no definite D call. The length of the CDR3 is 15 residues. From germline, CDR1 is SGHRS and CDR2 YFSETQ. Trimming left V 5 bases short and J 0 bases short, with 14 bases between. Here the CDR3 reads CASSKRAASNYGYTF. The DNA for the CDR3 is TGCGCCAGCAGTAAGAGGGCAGCGTCTAACTATGGCTACACCTTC.

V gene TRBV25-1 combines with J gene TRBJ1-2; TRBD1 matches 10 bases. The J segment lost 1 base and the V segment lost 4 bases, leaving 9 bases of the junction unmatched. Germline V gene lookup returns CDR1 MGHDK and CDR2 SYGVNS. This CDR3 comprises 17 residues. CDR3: CASSGRDRGYFNYGYTF. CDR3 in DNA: TGTGCCAGCAGTGGCCGGGACAGGGGCTATTTTAACTATGGCTACACCTTC.

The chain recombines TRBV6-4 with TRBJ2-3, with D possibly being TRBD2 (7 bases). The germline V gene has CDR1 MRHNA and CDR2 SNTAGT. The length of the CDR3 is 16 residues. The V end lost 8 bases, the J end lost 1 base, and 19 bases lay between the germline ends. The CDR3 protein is CASSRWGGPGTDTQYF. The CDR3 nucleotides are TGTGCCAGCTCAAGATGGGGGGGGCCCGGCACAGATACGCAGTATTTT.

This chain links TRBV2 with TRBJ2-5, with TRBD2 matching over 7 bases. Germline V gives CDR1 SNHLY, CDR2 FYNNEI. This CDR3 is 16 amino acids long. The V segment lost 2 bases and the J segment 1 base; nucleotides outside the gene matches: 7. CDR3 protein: CASSEWSREGQETQYF. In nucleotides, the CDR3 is TGTGCCAGCAGTGAATGGAGCAGGGAGGGCCAAGAGACCCAGTACTTC. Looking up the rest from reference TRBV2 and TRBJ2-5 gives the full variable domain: EPEVTQTPSHQVTQMGQEVILRCVPISNHLYFYWYRQILGQKVEFLVSFYNNEISEKSEIFDDQFSVERPDGSNFTLKIRSTKLEDSAMYFCASSEWSREGQETQYFGPGTRLLVL.

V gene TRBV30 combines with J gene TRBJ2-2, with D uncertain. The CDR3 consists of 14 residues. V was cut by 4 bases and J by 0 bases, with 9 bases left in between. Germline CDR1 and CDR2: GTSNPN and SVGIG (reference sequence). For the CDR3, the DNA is TGTGCCTGGAAGCCCGGACCGAACACCGGGGAGCTGTTTTTT. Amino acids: CAWKPGPNTGELFF.

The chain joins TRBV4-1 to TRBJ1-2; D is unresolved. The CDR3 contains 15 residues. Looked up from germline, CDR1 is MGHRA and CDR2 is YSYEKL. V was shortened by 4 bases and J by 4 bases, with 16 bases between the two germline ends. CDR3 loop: CASSLSGAGVYGYTF. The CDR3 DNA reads TGCGCCAGCAGCCTAAGTGGAGCGGGTGTCTATGGCTACACCTTC.

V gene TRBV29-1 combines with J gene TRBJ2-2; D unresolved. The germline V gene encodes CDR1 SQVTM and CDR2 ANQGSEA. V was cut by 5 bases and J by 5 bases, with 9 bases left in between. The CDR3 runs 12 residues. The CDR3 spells CSVIDPTGELFF. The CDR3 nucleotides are TGCAGCGTTATAGACCCAACCGGGGAGCTGTTTTTT.

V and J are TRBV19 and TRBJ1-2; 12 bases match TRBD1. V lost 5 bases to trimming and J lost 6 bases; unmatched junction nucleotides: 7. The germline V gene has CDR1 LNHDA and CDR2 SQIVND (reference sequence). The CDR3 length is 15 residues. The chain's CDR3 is CASSLRDRGRNGYTF. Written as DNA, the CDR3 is TGTGCCAGTAGTCTCCGGGACAGGGGGCGAAATGGCTACACCTTC.

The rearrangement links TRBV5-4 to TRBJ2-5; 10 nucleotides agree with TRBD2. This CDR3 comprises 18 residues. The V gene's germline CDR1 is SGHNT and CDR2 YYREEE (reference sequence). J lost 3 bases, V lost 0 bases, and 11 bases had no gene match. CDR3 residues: CASSLGASGSGGKETQYF. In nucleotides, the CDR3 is TGTGCCAGCAGCTTGGGTGCTAGCGGGAGTGGGGGGAAAGAGACCCAGTACTTC.

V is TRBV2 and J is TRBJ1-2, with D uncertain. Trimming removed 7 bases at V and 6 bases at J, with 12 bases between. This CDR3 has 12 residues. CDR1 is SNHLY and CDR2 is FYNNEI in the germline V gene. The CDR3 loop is CASTGSYDGYTF. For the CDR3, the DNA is TGTGCCAGCACCGGGTCTTACGATGGCTACACCTTC.

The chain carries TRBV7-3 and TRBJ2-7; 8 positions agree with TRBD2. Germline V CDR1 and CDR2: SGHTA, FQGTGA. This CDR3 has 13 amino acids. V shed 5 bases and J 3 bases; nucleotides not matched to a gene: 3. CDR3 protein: CASSESGSYEQYF. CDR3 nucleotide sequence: TGTGCCAGCAGCGAAAGCGGGAGCTACGAGCAGTACTTC.

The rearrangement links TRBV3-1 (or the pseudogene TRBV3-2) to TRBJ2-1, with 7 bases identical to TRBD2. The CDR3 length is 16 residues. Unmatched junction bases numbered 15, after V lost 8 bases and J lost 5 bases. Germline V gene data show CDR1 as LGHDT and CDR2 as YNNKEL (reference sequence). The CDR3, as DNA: TGTGCCAGCTCGCCGGTCCCGGGACTAAAGAACAATGAGCAGTTCTTC. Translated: CASSPVPGLKNNEQFF.

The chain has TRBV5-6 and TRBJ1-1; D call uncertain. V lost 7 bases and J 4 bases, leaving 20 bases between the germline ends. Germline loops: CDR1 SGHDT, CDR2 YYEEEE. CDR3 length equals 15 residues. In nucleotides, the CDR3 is TGTGCCAGCTATCCTCCCGGGCGGAGGACCACTGAAGCTTTCTTT. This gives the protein CASYPPGRRTTEAFF.

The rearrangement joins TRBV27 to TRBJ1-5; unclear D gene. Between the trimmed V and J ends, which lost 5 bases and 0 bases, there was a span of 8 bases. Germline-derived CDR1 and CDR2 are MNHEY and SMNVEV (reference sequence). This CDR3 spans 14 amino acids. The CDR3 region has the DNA TGTGCCAGCAGTCCTCGGTATAGCAATCAGCCCCAGCATTTT. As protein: CASSPRYSNQPQHF.

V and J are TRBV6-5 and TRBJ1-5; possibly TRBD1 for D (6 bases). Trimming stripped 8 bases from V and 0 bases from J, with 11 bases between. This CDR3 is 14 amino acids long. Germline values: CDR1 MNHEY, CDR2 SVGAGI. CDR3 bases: TGTGCCAGCGGTAGGGACAATAGCAATCAGCCCCAGCATTTT. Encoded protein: CASGRDNSNQPQHF.

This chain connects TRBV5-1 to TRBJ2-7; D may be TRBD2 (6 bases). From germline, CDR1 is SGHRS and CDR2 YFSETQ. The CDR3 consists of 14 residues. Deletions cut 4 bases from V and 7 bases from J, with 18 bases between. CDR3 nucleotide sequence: TGCGCCAGCAGCCTCGTAGCGGCCCCGGGGGAGCAGTACTTC. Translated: CASSLVAAPGEQYF.